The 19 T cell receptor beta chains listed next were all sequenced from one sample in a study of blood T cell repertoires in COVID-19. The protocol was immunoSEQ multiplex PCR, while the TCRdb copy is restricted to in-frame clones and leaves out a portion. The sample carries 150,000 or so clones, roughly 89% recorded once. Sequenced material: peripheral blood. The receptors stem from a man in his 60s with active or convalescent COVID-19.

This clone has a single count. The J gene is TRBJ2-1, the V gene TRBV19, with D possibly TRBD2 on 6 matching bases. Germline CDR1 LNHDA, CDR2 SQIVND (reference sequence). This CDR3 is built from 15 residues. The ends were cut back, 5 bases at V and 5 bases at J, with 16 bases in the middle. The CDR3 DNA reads TGTGCCAGTAGTGGCGGGGACCTGGGCCACAATGAGCAGTTCTTC. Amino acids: CASSGGDLGHNEQFF. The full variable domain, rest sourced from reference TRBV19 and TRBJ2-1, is DGGITQSPKYLFRKEGQNVTLSCEQNLNHDAMYWYRQDPGQGLRLIYYSQIVNDFQKGDIAEGYSVSREKKESFPLTVTSAQKNPTAFYLCASSGGDLGHNEQFFGPGTRLTVL.

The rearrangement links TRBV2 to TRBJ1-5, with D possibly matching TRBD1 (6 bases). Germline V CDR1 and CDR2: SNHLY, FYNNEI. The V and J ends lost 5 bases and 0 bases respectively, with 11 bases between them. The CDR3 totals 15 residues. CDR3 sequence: CASSYGQHSNQPQHF. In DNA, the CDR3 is TGTGCCAGCAGTTACGGACAGCATAGCAATCAGCCCCAGCATTTT.

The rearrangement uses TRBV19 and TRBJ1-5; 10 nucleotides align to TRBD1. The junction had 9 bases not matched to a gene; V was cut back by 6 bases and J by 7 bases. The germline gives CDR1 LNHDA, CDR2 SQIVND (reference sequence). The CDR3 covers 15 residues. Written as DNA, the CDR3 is TGTGCCAGTAGGAGGGACAGGGGATCGAGGCAGCCCCAGCATTTT. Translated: CASRRDRGSRQPQHF. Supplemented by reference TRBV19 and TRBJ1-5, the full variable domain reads DGGITQSPKYLFRKEGQNVTLSCEQNLNHDAMYWYRQDPGQGLRLIYYSQIVNDFQKGDIAEGYSVSREKKESFPLTVTSAQKNPTAFYLCASRRDRGSRQPQHFGDGTRLSIL.

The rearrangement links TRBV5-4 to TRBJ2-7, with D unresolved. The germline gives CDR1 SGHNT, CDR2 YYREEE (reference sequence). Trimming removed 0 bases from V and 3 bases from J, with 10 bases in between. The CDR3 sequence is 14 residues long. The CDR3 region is CASSLAGGNYEQYF. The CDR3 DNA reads TGTGCCAGCAGCTTGGCCGGCGGAAACTACGAGCAGTACTTC.

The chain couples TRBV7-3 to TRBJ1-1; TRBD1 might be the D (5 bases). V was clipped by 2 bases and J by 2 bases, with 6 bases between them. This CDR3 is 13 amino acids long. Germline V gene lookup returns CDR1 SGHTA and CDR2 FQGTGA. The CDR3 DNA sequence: TGTGCCAGCAGCTTACAGGGTAACACTGAAGCTTTCTTT. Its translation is CASSLQGNTEAFF. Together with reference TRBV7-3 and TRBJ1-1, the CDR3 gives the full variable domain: GAGVSQTPSNKVTEKGKYVELRCDPISGHTALYWYRQSLGQGPEFLIYFQGTGAADDSGLPNDRFFAVRPEGSVSTLKIQRTERGDSAVYLCASSLQGNTEAFFGQGTRLTVV.

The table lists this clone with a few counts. The CDR3 spells CASSKPLADANTGELFF. The DNA for the CDR3 is TGTGCCAGCAGCAAGCCCCTAGCGGACGCGAACACCGGGGAGCTGTTTTTT. The chain combines TRBV21-1 with TRBJ2-2; the table's TRBD2 call for D was not verified on the DNA. TRBV21-1 represents a pseudogene. The CDR3 has 17 amino acids.

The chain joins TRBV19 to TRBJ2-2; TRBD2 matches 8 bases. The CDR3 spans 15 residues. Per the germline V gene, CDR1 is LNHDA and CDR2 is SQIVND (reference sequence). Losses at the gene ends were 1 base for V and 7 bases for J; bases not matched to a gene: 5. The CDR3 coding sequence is TGTGCCAGTAGTATAGGAAGGACTAGCCACGGGGAGCTGTTTTTT. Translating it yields CASSIGRTSHGELFF.

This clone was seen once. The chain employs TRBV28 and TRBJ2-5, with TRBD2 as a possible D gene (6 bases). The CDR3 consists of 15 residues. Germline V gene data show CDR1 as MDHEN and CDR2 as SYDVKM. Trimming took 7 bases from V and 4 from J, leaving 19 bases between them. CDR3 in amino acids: CASNPTSILRETQYF. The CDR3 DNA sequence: TGTGCCAGCAACCCGACTAGTATCCTCCGAGAGACCCAGTACTTC. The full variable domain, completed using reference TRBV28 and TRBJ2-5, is DVKVTQSSRYLVKRTGEKVFLECVQDMDHENMFWYRQDPGLGLRLIYFSYDVKMKEKGDIPEGYSVSREKKERFSLILESASTNQTSMYLCASNPTSILRETQYFGPGTRLLVL.

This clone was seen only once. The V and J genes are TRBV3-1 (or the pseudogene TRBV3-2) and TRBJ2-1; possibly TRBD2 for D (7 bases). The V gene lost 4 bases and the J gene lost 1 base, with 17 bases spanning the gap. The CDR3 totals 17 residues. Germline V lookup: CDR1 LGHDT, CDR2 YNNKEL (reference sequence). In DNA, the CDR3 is TGTGCCAGCAGCCTGCTGGGGGGGCCTCGTTCCTACAATGAGCAGTTCTTC. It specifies CASSLLGGPRSYNEQFF.

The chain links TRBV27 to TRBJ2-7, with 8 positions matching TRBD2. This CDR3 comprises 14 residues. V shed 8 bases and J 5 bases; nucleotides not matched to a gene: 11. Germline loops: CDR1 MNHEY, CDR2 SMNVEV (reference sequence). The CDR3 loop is CASFPLAGGNEQYF. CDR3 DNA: TGTGCCAGCTTTCCACTGGCGGGGGGAAACGAGCAGTACTTC.

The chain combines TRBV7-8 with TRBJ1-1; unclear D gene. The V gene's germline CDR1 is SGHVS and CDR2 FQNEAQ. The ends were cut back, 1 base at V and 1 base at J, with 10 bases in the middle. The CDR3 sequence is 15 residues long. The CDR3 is CASSLDIGGNTEAFF. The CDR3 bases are TGTGCCAGCAGCTTAGACATAGGAGGGAACACTGAAGCTTTCTTT.

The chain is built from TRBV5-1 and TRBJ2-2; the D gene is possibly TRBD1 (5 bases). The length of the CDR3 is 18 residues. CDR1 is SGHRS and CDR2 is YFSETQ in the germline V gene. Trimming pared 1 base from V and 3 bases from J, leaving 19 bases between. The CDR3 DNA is TGCGCCAGCAGCTTGCCTTCCGGCCAGGGCGCGGACACCGGGGAGCTGTTTTTT. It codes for CASSLPSGQGADTGELFF.

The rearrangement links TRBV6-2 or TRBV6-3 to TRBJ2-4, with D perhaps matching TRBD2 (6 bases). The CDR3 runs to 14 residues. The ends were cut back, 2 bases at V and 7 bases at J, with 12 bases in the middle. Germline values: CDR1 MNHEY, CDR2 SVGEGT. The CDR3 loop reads CASSYTAGPNIQYF. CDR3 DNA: TGTGCCAGCAGTTACACGGCGGGACCCAACATTCAGTACTTC.

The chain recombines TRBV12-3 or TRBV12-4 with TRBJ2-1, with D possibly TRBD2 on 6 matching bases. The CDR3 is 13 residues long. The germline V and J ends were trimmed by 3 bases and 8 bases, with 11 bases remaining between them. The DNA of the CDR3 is TGTGCCAGCAGTTTCATTGGGGGGTATGAGCAGTTCTTC. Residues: CASSFIGGYEQFF.

This CDR3 reads CASEGSGNTEAFF. The CDR3 DNA reads as TGTGCCAGCGAAGGGAGTGGGAACACTGAAGCTTTCTTT. The chain couples TRBV28 to TRBJ1-1; D remains unclear. The germline V gene has CDR1 MDHEN and CDR2 SYDVKM. The V end was cut by 8 bases, the J end by 1 base, with 11 bases between. The CDR3 sequence is 13 residues long.

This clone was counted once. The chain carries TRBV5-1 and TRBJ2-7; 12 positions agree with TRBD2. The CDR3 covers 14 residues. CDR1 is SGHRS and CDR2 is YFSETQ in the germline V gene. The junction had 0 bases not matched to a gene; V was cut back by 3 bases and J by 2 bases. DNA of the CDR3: TGCGCCAGCAGCTCTAGCGGGGGGGCCTACGAGCAGTACTTC. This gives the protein CASSSSGGAYEQYF.

DNA for the CDR3: TGTGCCAGCAGCCCCACAGGGTACAATGAGCAGTTCTTC. Protein product: CASSPTGYNEQFF. The chain combines TRBV3-1 (or the pseudogene TRBV3-2) with TRBJ2-1, with a possible D match to TRBD1 (6 bases). This CDR3 is 13 amino acids long. Germline CDR1 LGHDT, CDR2 YNNKEL (reference sequence). Trimming took off 4 bases at V and 4 bases at J, with 8 bases between the two ends.

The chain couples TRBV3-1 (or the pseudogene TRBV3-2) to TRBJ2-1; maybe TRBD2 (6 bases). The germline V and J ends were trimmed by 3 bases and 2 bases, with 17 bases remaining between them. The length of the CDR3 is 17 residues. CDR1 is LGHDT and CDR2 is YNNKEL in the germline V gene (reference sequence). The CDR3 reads CASSHPLRLGPYNEQFF. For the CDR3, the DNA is TGTGCCAGCAGCCATCCCCTGAGACTAGGGCCCTACAATGAGCAGTTCTTC.

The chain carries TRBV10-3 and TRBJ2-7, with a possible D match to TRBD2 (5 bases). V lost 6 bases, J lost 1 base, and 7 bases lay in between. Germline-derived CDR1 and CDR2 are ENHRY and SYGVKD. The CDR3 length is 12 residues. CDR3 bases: TGTGCCATCAGGTCGGGATCCTACGAGCAGTACTTC. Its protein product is CAIRSGSYEQYF.